This entry describes one T cell receptor beta chain. As yet, its antigen is unknown. Read data end 3 residues before the CDR3 end; the end is taken from the germline J gene. This specimen belongs to a study of T cell clonality in common variable immunodeficiency. General study findings and limits: T cell subpopulation sequencing would be needed to explain CVID clonality. CVID patient heterogeneity limited repertoire-clinical complication correlations. Reportedly, TCR beta sequences from common variable immunodeficiency showed fewer deletions and N-nucleotide insertions.

Germline V gene sequence: CDR1 SNHLY, CDR2 FYNNEI. V shed 8 bases and J 1 base; nucleotides not matched to a gene: 13. CDR3 length equals 16 residues. The assay was immunoSEQ multiplex PCR, and TCRdb's table has in-frame clones only and misses some. The specimen has more than 30,000 clones, none found just once. Aged about 9 to 64 years, CVID subjects averaged around 40 years old. For at least one year, all CVID subjects received replacement immunoglobulin. The receptor was isolated from a human donor with common variable immunodeficiency. The chain carries TRBV2 and TRBJ1-1, with 7 bases aligning to TRBD1. Sequencing was performed on peripheral blood mononuclear cells. CDR3 residues: CASSPARGTANTEAFF. CDR3 bases read: TGTGCCAGCTCCCCAGCTCGGGGGACAGCGAACACTGAA.